Each of the 16 T cell receptor beta chains below was sequenced from the same sample in a study of blood T cell repertoires in COVID-19. Produced via immunoSEQ multiplex PCR; TCRdb's table is partial and in-frame only. The sample contains just under 60,000 clones, almost 90% of which appear only once. Sequenced input: peripheral blood. These TCRs come from a man aged 60 to 75 with acute or convalescent COVID-19.

V and J are TRBV28 and TRBJ1-5; TRBD1 matches at 7 bases. CDR3 length equals 16 residues. The germline V gene encodes CDR1 MDHEN and CDR2 SYDVKM. With 1 base clipped from V and 0 bases from J, the junction kept 3 bases outside the gene matches. CDR3 sequence: CASSLSGGYSNQPQHF. The CDR3 nucleotides read TGTGCCAGCAGTTTATCAGGGGGTTATAGCAATCAGCCCCAGCATTTT. The full variable domain, completed using reference TRBV28 and TRBJ1-5, is DVKVTQSSRYLVKRTGEKVFLECVQDMDHENMFWYRQDPGLGLRLIYFSYDVKMKEKGDIPEGYSVSREKKERFSLILESASTNQTSMYLCASSLSGGYSNQPQHFGDGTRLSIL.

The chain has TRBV2 and TRBJ1-2; possibly TRBD1 for D (6 bases). The CDR3 loop spans 15 amino acids. Deletions cut 7 bases from V and 3 bases from J, with 18 bases between. In germline, CDR1 is SNHLY, CDR2 FYNNEI. The DNA for the CDR3 is TGTGCCAGCACTCCGGGACAAAACGGAGACTATGGCTACACCTTC. It is translated as CASTPGQNGDYGYTF. The variable domain in full, completed from reference TRBV2 and TRBJ1-2, reads EPEVTQTPSHQVTQMGQEVILRCVPISNHLYFYWYRQILGQKVEFLVSFYNNEISEKSEIFDDQFSVERPDGSNFTLKIRSTKLEDSAMYFCASTPGQNGDYGYTFGSGTRLTVV.

The V and J genes are TRBV16 and TRBJ1-2; D possibly corresponds to TRBD1 (5 bases). Trimming took 4 bases from V and 0 from J, leaving 15 bases between them. This CDR3 has 16 residues. Germline V gene lookup returns CDR1 KGHSY and CDR2 FQNENV. In DNA, the CDR3 is TGTGCCAGCAGCCGATCGTCACCGACAGCTAACTATGGCTACACCTTC. This codes for CASSRSSPTANYGYTF.

The V call is TRBV21-1, the J call TRBJ1-5. TRBV21-1 is termed a pseudogene. This CDR3 is built from 11 residues. CDR3 in DNA: TGTGCCAGCAGCTACAATCAGCCCCAGCATTTT. Protein sequence: CASSYNQPQHF.

The chain carries TRBV3-1 (or the pseudogene TRBV3-2) and TRBJ1-1; D may be TRBD1 (5 bases). The V end lost 3 bases, the J end lost 1 base, and 9 bases lay between the germline ends. The CDR3 extends over 14 amino acids. The V gene's germline CDR1 is LGHDT and CDR2 YNNKEL (reference sequence). Here the CDR3 reads CASSQTASNTEAFF. As DNA, the CDR3 is TGTGCCAGCAGCCAGACAGCCTCGAACACTGAAGCTTTCTTT.

This rearrangement joins TRBV7-8 to TRBJ1-3; 7 bases agree with TRBD1. The V segment lost 5 bases and the J segment 3 bases; nucleotides outside the gene matches: 13. This CDR3 has 17 amino acids. Germline CDR1 is SGHVS and CDR2 is FQNEAQ. CDR3 sequence: CASSGRGRGLNGNTIYF. CDR3 coding DNA: TGTGCCAGCAGCGGTAGGGGAAGGGGGCTAAATGGAAACACCATATATTTT.

A few counts support this clone. The V gene is TRBV5-1, the J gene TRBJ1-1; no clear D. The CDR3 contains 14 residues. Trimming cost V 4 bases and J 8 bases, with 18 bases left between them. Germline lookup yields CDR1 SGHRS and CDR2 YFSETQ. The CDR3 DNA is TGCGCCAGCAGCGTCTTTCTGGGCGGGGAAGAAGCTTTCTTT. Encoded protein: CASSVFLGGEEAFF.

Only one count was recorded for this clone. This rearrangement joins TRBV19 to TRBJ2-1; D gene ambiguous. This CDR3 is built from 14 residues. Germline-derived CDR1 and CDR2 are LNHDA and SQIVND (reference sequence). V lost 3 bases to trimming and J lost 9 bases, with 15 bases between them. CDR3 amino acids: CASSIYSTKSEQFF. CDR3 nucleotides: TGTGCCAGTAGTATCTATTCCACCAAGAGTGAGCAGTTCTTC.

V gene TRBV25-1 combines with J gene TRBJ2-2, with 11 nucleotides matching TRBD1. CDR1 is MGHDK and CDR2 is SYGVNS in the germline V gene. The CDR3 totals 16 residues. The V and J ends lost 6 bases and 6 bases, in that order; junction bases with no gene match: 9. CDR3 in amino acids: CASRKPGTGGSGELFF. The CDR3 nucleotides read TGTGCCAGCAGAAAGCCCGGGACAGGGGGGTCCGGGGAGCTGTTTTTT.

The rearrangement links TRBV4-2 to TRBJ2-3; the match to TRBD1 covers 10 bases. The CDR3 sequence is 21 residues long. Germline trimming cut 1 base from V and 6 bases from J; bases unmatched to any gene: 22. Germline-derived CDR1 and CDR2 are LGHNA and YNFKEQ. The CDR3 loop is CASSQAGTGVPGTKGQDTQYF. The DNA for the CDR3 is TGTGCCAGCAGCCAAGCGGGGACAGGGGTACCCGGCACAAAAGGGCAGGATACGCAGTATTTT.

The rearrangement joins TRBV21-1 to TRBJ1-1; the table assigns TRBD1, which was not confirmed against the DNA. TRBV21-1 is tagged as a pseudogene. The CDR3 has 14 amino acids. DNA of the CDR3: TGTGCCAGCAGCAAAGGGCAAGGGGGAACTGAAGCTTTCTTT. Encoded protein: CASSKGQGGTEAFF.

The rearrangement uses TRBV5-1 and TRBJ2-7, with 10 bases aligning to TRBD2. Germline loops: CDR1 SGHRS, CDR2 YFSETQ. V lost 2 bases to trimming and J lost 0 bases; unmatched junction nucleotides: 2. The CDR3 loop spans 15 amino acids. CDR3 region: CASSLRTSGSYEQYF. CDR3 in DNA: TGCGCCAGCAGCTTAAGGACTAGCGGCTCCTACGAGCAGTACTTC.

V and J are TRBV6-5 and TRBJ2-1; 9 nucleotides line up with TRBD1. Germline CDR1 MNHEY, CDR2 SVGAGI. Trimming removed 10 bases from V and 7 bases from J; junction bases left unmatched: 11. The CDR3 runs to 14 residues. CDR3 in amino acids: CATFGTGLSNEQFF. The DNA for the CDR3 is TGTGCCACCTTCGGGACAGGGTTATCAAATGAGCAGTTCTTC.

The chain employs TRBV20-1 and TRBJ2-1; perhaps TRBD2 as D (5 bases). V was clipped by 3 bases and J by 9 bases, with 15 bases between them. This CDR3 is built from 13 residues. Germline V gene sequence: CDR1 DFQATT, CDR2 SNEGSKA (reference sequence). The CDR3: CSASLVRAGEQFF. The CDR3 nucleotides are TGCAGTGCTAGTTTGGTGAGGGCCGGTGAGCAGTTCTTC.

This clone was detected only once. CDR3 residues: CASSMGQGRMNTEAFF. For the CDR3, the DNA is TGCGCCAGCAGCATGGGACAGGGACGGATGAACACTGAAGCTTTCTTT. The chain joins TRBV5-1 to TRBJ1-1; 9 bases are shared with TRBD1. J was trimmed by 0 bases and V by 4 bases; bases with no gene match: 7. The CDR3 covers 16 residues. The germline CDR1 and CDR2 sequences are SGHRS and YFSETQ.

This chain joins TRBV6-6 and TRBJ2-1, with 7 bases lining up with TRBD2. The CDR3 loop spans 16 amino acids. Germline-derived CDR1 and CDR2 are MNHNY and SVGAGI (reference sequence). V lost 6 bases to trimming and J lost 0 bases; unmatched junction nucleotides: 8. The CDR3 DNA sequence: TGTGCCAGCAGGTACCTGGGCGGGAGCTCCTACAATGAGCAGTTCTTC. The encoded protein is CASRYLGGSSYNEQFF.